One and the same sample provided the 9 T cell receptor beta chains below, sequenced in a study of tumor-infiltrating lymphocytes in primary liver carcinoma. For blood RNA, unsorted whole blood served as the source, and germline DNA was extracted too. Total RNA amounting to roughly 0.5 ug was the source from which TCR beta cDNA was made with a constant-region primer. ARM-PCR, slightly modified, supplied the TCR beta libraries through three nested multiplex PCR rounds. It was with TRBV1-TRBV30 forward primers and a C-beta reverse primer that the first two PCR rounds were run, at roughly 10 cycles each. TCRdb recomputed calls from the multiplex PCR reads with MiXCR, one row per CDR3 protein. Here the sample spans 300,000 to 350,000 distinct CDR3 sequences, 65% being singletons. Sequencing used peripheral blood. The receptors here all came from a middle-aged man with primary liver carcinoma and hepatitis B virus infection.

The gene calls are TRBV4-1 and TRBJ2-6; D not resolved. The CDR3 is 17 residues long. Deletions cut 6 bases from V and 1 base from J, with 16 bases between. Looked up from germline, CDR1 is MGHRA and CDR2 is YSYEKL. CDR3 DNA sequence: TGCGCCAGCAGTTACGGACGGGCAGGTTCTGGGGCCAACGTCCTGACTTTC. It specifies CASSYGRAGSGANVLTF.

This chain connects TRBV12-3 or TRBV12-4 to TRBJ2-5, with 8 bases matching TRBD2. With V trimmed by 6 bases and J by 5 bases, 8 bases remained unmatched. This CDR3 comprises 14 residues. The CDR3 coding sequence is TGTGCCAGCAGGGCCTGGGCGGGAGGTGAGACCCAGTACTTC. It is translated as CASRAWAGGETQYF.

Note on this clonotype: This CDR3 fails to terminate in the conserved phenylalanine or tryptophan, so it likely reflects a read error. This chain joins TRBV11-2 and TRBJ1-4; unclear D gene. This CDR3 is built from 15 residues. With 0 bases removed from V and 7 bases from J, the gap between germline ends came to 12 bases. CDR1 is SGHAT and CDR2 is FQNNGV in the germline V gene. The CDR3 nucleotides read TGTGCCAGCAGCTTAGATCTAGGAACACCTGAAAAACTGTTTTAT. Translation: CASSLDLGTPEKLFY.

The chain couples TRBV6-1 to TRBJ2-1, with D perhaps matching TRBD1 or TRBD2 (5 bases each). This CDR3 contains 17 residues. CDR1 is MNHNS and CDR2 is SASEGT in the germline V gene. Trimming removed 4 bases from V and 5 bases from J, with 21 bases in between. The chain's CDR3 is CASSGRESGTGHNEQFF. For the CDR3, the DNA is TGTGCCAGCAGTGGCCGAGAGTCCGGGACGGGGCACAATGAGCAGTTCTTC.

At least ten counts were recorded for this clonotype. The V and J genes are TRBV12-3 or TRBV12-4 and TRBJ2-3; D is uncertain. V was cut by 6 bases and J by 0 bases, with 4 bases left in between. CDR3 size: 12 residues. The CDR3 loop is CASSESTDTQYF. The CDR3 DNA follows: TGTGCCAGCAGCGAGAGCACAGATACGCAGTATTTT.

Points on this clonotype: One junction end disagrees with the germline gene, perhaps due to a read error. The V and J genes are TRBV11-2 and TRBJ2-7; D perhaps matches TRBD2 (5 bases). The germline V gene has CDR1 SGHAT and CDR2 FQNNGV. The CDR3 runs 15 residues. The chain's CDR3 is CTSRYLVSQRDEQYF. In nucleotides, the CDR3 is TGTACCAGCCGCTACTTAGTATCACAGAGGGACGAGCAGTACTTC.

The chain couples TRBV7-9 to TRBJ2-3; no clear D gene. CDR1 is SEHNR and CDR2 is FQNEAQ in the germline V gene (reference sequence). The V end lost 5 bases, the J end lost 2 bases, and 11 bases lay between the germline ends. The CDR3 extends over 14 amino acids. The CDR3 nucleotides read TGTGCCAGCAGCCTTCACAGCGACACAGATACGCAGTATTTT. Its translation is CASSLHSDTDTQYF.

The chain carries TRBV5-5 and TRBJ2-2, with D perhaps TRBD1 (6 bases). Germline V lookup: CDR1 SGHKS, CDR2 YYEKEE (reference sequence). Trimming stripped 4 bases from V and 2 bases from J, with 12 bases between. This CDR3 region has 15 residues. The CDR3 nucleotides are TGTGCCAGCAGCACGCGGACAGTAAACACCGGGGAGCTGTTTTTT. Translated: CASSTRTVNTGELFF. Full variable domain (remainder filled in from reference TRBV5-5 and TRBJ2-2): DAGVTQSPTHLIKTRGQQVTLRCSPISGHKSVSWYQQVLGQGPQFIFQYYEKEERGRGNFPDRFSARQFPNYSSELNVNALLLGDSALYLCASSTRTVNTGELFFGEGSRLTVL.

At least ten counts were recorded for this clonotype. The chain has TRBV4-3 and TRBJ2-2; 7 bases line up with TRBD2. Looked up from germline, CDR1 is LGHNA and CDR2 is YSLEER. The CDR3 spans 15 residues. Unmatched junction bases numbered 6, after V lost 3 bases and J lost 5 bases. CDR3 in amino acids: CASSQGGKVTGELFF. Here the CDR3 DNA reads TGCGCCAGCAGCCAGGGGGGGAAAGTAACCGGGGAGCTGTTTTTT.